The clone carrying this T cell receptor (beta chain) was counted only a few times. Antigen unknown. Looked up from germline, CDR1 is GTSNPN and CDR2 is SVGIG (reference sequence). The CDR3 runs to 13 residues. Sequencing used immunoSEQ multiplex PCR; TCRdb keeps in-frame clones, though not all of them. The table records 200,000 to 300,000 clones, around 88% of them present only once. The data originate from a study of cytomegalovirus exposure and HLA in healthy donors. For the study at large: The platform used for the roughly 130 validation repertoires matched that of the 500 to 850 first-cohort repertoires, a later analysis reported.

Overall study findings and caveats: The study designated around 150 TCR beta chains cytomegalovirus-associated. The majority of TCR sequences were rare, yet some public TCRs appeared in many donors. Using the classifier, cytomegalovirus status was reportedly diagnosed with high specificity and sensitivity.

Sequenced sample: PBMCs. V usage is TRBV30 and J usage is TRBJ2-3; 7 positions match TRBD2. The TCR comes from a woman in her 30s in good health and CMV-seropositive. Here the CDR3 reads CMGRAGGTDTQYF. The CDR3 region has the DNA TGTATGGGGAGGGCCGGGGGGACAGATACGCAGTATTTT.